The 17 T cell receptor beta chains below come from one sample, sequenced in a study of T cell clonotyping in hematopoietic cell transplantation (dated by TCRdb to about 2021). Libraries were constructed by the immunoSEQ multiplex PCR assay. Not all clones reach the TCRdb copy of this immuneACCESS table, which keeps in-frame sequences only. Checked studies attribute under half of the gap to unresolved V genes and leave the rest unexplained. The sample records around 16,000 clones, around 90% of which are singletons. The biggest ten clones account for under 3% of the sample. The specimen was peripheral blood mononuclear cells. Every receptor here comes from a man over 45 in good health. Some clones in this sample may be carry-over from other donors' samples.

The chain is built from TRBV5-1 and TRBJ2-2; 7 nucleotides align to TRBD1. The CDR3 runs to 14 residues. The ends lost 6 bases at V and 7 bases at J; junction bases unmatched: 9. Per the germline V gene, CDR1 is SGHRS and CDR2 is YFSETQ. CDR3 nucleotides: TGCGCCAGCATGACAGGGAACGACGTCGGGGAGCTGTTTTTT. Residues: CASMTGNDVGELFF.

This clone was counted a single time. V gene TRBV6-5 combines with J gene TRBJ2-7; D perhaps matches TRBD1 (6 bases). The V end was cut by 0 bases, the J end by 7 bases, with 16 bases between. The germline gives CDR1 MNHEY, CDR2 SVGAGI. This CDR3 has 15 residues. CDR3 sequence: CASSYSPWDTLEQYF. CDR3 DNA sequence: TGTGCCAGCAGTTACTCGCCCTGGGACACCCTAGAGCAGTACTTC.

V and J are TRBV28 and TRBJ2-3; D remains ambiguous. The germline gives CDR1 MDHEN, CDR2 SYDVKM. The V and J ends lost 10 bases and 0 bases respectively, with 14 bases between them. CDR3 length: 14 residues. Here the CDR3 DNA reads TGTGCCATCAACAACCCACCAAGCACAGATACGCAGTATTTT. Amino acid sequence: CAINNPPSTDTQYF.

This sequence joins TRBV6-1 and TRBJ1-2; TRBD1 agrees at 8 bases. Trimming took 2 bases from V and 6 from J; bases not matched to a gene: 5. Germline V CDR1 and CDR2: MNHNS, SASEGT. This CDR3 has 14 amino acids. The CDR3, as DNA: TGTGCCAGCAGTGAAATTCAGGGGGCAGATGGCTACACCTTC. Encoded protein: CASSEIQGADGYTF.

The chain couples TRBV5-1 to TRBJ2-7; 8 positions agree with TRBD2. The CDR3 is 12 residues long. J was trimmed by 2 bases and V by 5 bases; bases with no gene match: 0. Germline lookup yields CDR1 SGHRS and CDR2 YFSETQ. The CDR3 region is CASSSGAYEQYF. DNA of the CDR3: TGCGCCAGCAGTAGCGGGGCCTACGAGCAGTACTTC.

The chain has TRBV28 and TRBJ2-3; no definite D call. The CDR3 length is 18 residues. Between the trimmed V and J ends, which lost 3 bases and 2 bases, there was a span of 21 bases. Per the germline V gene, CDR1 is MDHEN and CDR2 is SYDVKM. The CDR3 DNA follows: TGTGCCAGCAGTTTTTCCGGTTCCGGATCTAAGGACACAGATACGCAGTATTTT. Its protein is CASSFSGSGSKDTDTQYF.

The rearrangement joins TRBV7-8 to TRBJ2-3; no clear D gene. Germline V gene lookup returns CDR1 SGHVS and CDR2 FQNEAQ. Trimming stripped 4 bases from V and 5 bases from J, with 10 bases between. This CDR3 is 13 amino acids long. The CDR3 DNA sequence: TGTGCCAGCAGCTGGGTGCGGCAAGATACGCAGTATTTT. This translates into CASSWVRQDTQYF. The complete variable domain, with remaining parts taken from reference TRBV7-8 and TRBJ2-3, reads GAGVSQSPRYKVAKRGQDVALRCDPISGHVSLFWYQQALGQGPEFLTYFQNEAQLDKSGLPSDRFFAERPEGSVSTLKIQRTQQEDSAVYLCASSWVRQDTQYFGPGTRLTVL.

V gene TRBV6-5 combines with J gene TRBJ1-2; D unresolved. Per germline, CDR1 MNHEY and CDR2 SVGAGI. CDR3 length: 14 amino acids. V was pared by 7 bases and J by 2 bases, with 14 bases between. The CDR3 DNA reads TGTGCCAGCACCACAAGCTTCCCCAACTATGGCTACACCTTC. It yields the protein CASTTSFPNYGYTF.

This clone was detected once. The J gene is TRBJ2-7, the V gene TRBV5-6; TRBD1 matches 8 bases. This CDR3 spans 13 amino acids. Germline V gives CDR1 SGHDT, CDR2 YYEEEE. The V and J ends lost 10 bases and 3 bases, in that order; junction bases with no gene match: 9. The CDR3 DNA reads as TGTGCCGGGTCCGACAGGGGAGGCTACGAGCAGTACTTC. Translated: CAGSDRGGYEQYF.

The CDR3 here is CASRTGGDRANEQYF. The CDR3 DNA is TGTGCCAGCAGGACGGGGGGGGACAGGGCAAACGAGCAGTACTTC. The chain links TRBV6-6 to TRBJ2-7; D possibly corresponds to TRBD1 (9 bases). The V end was cut by 6 bases, the J end by 5 bases, with 20 bases between. Germline V gene sequence: CDR1 MNHNY, CDR2 SVGAGI (reference sequence). There are 15 residues in the CDR3.

This clone has a single count. The rearrangement joins TRBV7-2 to TRBJ2-5; D is undetermined. Trimming shortened V by 2 bases and J by 4 bases, and 5 bases separated the two germline ends. Per germline, CDR1 SGHTA and CDR2 FQGNSA. The length of the CDR3 is 12 residues. In nucleotides, the CDR3 is TGTGCCAGCAGCTTAACTCGAGAGACCCAGTACTTC. It translates to CASSLTRETQYF.

The rearrangement joins TRBV10-3 to TRBJ2-3, with D perhaps matching TRBD1 or TRBD2 (5 bases each). Germline lookup yields CDR1 ENHRY and CDR2 SYGVKD. V lost 3 bases, J lost 3 bases, and 13 bases lay in between. The length of the CDR3 is 15 residues. CDR3 region: CAISDPGTRTDTQYF. The CDR3 region has the DNA TGTGCCATCAGTGACCCGGGGACCCGGACAGATACGCAGTATTTT.

The CDR3 DNA follows: TGTGCCTCAGGGGCGGGGGTAAACACCGGGGAGCTGTTTTTT. It encodes CASGAGVNTGELFF. The rearrangement links TRBV30 to TRBJ2-2, with D perhaps TRBD2 (7 bases). CDR1 and CDR2 (germline): GTSNPN, SVGIG (reference sequence). Trimming took off 7 bases at V and 2 bases at J, with 14 bases between the two ends. This CDR3 spans 14 amino acids. Using reference TRBV30 and TRBJ2-2 for the parts outside the CDR3, the full variable domain is SQTIHQWPATLVQPVGSPLSLECTVEGTSNPNLYWYRQAAGRGLQLLFYSVGIGQISSEVPQNLSASRPQDRQFILSSKKLLLSDSGFYLCASGAGVNTGELFFGEGSRLTVL.

The DNA of the CDR3 is TGTGCCAGCAGTTTCGGGGTTGATGAAAAACTGTTTTTT. Translating it yields CASSFGVDEKLFF. The V call is TRBV28, the J call TRBJ1-4, with D hard to call. The CDR3 runs to 13 residues. V was shortened by 3 bases and J by 6 bases, with 8 bases between the two germline ends. Germline V gives CDR1 MDHEN, CDR2 SYDVKM.

In this sample, this clone turned up once. The chain couples TRBV5-1 to TRBJ1-4; D not certain. The CDR3 has 14 residues. Germline V gene data show CDR1 as SGHRS and CDR2 as YFSETQ. V was trimmed by 3 bases and J by 0 bases, leaving 6 bases between them. The DNA of the CDR3 is TGCGCCAGCAGCTCCGGTTCAACTAATGAAAAACTGTTTTTT. As protein: CASSSGSTNEKLFF.

This clone has more than one count but fewer than ten. This chain links TRBV13 with TRBJ1-5; D gene uncertain. This CDR3 comprises 15 residues. Trimming took 0 bases from V and 1 from J, leaving 7 bases between them. Germline CDR1 is PRHDT and CDR2 is FYEKMQ (reference sequence). As DNA, the CDR3 is TGTGCCAGCAGCTTAGGAGGGCCCAGCAATCAGCCCCAGCATTTT. Protein sequence: CASSLGGPSNQPQHF.

The chain couples TRBV6-1 to TRBJ1-6; the D gene is possibly TRBD1 (5 bases). This CDR3 has 15 residues. V lost 2 bases, J lost 10 bases, and 15 bases lay in between. Germline-derived CDR1 and CDR2 are MNHNS and SASEGT. The CDR3: CASSEWKAGHSPLHF. CDR3 coding DNA: TGTGCCAGCAGTGAATGGAAGGCGGGGCACTCACCCCTCCACTTT.